These 18 T cell receptor beta chains originate from one sample sequenced in a study of shared clonotypes between healthy human individuals. TCRdb keeps only in-frame clones here, not all; method: immunoSEQ multiplex PCR. The repertoire includes over 850,000 clones, about 84% of them detected once, and more than 0.5% sits in the top ten. Source material: memory CD4+ T cells from PBMCs. Stated subset: CD45RA-negative fraction. The source is a man younger than 35 in good health. Some clones in this sample may be carry-over from other donors' samples.

This rearrangement joins TRBV18 to TRBJ2-3; TRBD2 is a possible D gene (5 bases). The CDR3 contains 14 residues. Germline CDR1 is KGHSH and CDR2 is LQKENI. Trimming shortened V by 1 base and J by 8 bases, and 13 bases separated the two germline ends. CDR3 in DNA: TGTGCCAGCTCACCACTCTACGACCGGGGTACGCAGTATTTT. This gives the protein CASSPLYDRGTQYF.

V usage is TRBV5-4 and J usage is TRBJ1-1; D might be TRBD1 (6 bases). The CDR3 is 14 amino acids. Trimming cost V 3 bases and J 0 bases, with 9 bases left between them. Germline V gene data show CDR1 as SGHNT and CDR2 as YYREEE (reference sequence). CDR3 loop: CASSSQGVNTEAFF. The CDR3 bases are TGTGCCAGCAGCTCACAGGGAGTGAACACTGAAGCTTTCTTT.

The V call is TRBV27, the J call TRBJ2-5; 9 bases fit TRBD1. In germline, CDR1 is MNHEY, CDR2 SMNVEV (reference sequence). The junction had 7 bases not matched to a gene; V was cut back by 6 bases and J by 5 bases. This CDR3 has 14 amino acids. The CDR3 is CASRDRGGGETQYF. Written as DNA, the CDR3 is TGTGCCAGCAGGGACAGGGGTGGGGGCGAGACCCAGTACTTC.

This clone occurred once. The chain links TRBV29-1 to TRBJ2-3; 13 bases fit TRBD2. V lost 4 bases, J lost 6 bases, and 7 bases stayed unmatched. Germline CDR1 reads SQVTM; CDR2 reads ANQGSEA. This CDR3 spans 15 amino acids. As DNA, the CDR3 is TGCAGCGTTGCTGGACTAGCGGGAGTGTTGGATACGCAGTATTTT. Its translation: CSVAGLAGVLDTQYF.

This rearrangement joins TRBV28 to TRBJ1-4; no clear D gene. The CDR3 consists of 12 residues. Trimming removed 6 bases from V and 8 bases from J, with 10 bases in between. Germline-derived CDR1 and CDR2 are MDHEN and SYDVKM. The CDR3, as DNA: TGTGCCAGCAGGTCGCGGGAGGAAAAACTGTTTTTT. Its protein is CASRSREEKLFF.

V gene TRBV11-2 combines with J gene TRBJ2-6; D unclear. CDR3 length: 17 residues. Germline assignment: CDR1 SGHAT and CDR2 FQNNGV. V shed 5 bases and J shed 0 bases, with 14 bases lying between them. The CDR3 reads CASSPVGVSSGANVLTF. The CDR3 DNA reads TGTGCCAGCAGCCCAGTCGGTGTCAGCTCTGGGGCCAACGTCCTGACTTTC.

The chain links TRBV2 to TRBJ1-1; D not resolved. This CDR3 is built from 15 residues. Germline CDR1 is SNHLY and CDR2 is FYNNEI. V was shortened by 2 bases and J by 0 bases, with 10 bases between the two germline ends. For the CDR3, the DNA is TGTGCCAGCAGTGAACTGGGGAGTATGAACACTGAAGCTTTCTTT. Residues: CASSELGSMNTEAFF.

The chain joins TRBV5-1 to TRBJ1-4; 9 positions match TRBD1. There are 15 residues in the CDR3. The germline V gene has CDR1 SGHRS and CDR2 YFSETQ. V trimming: 4 bases; J trimming: 3 bases; junction bases outside the gene matches: 4. CDR3 protein: CASSPGTGSNEKLFF. CDR3 nucleotide sequence: TGCGCCAGCAGCCCCGGGACAGGGTCTAATGAAAAACTGTTTTTT.

The gene calls are TRBV27 and TRBJ2-7, with 8 bases that match TRBD1. This CDR3 has 13 residues. Trimming cost V 6 bases and J 2 bases; bases outside gene matches: 3. CDR1 and CDR2 from the germline V gene are MNHEY and SMNVEV (reference sequence). CDR3 residues: CASRTGAAYEQYF. The CDR3 DNA is TGTGCCAGCAGGACAGGGGCTGCCTACGAGCAGTACTTC.

This chain links TRBV10-3 with TRBJ2-5; D unclear. Germline values: CDR1 ENHRY, CDR2 SYGVKD. This CDR3 has 15 residues. With 3 bases removed from V and 5 bases from J, the gap between germline ends came to 16 bases. The chain's CDR3 is CAISEPAGREETQYF. In nucleotides, the CDR3 is TGTGCCATCAGTGAACCGGCAGGTCGAGAGGAGACCCAGTACTTC.

V usage is TRBV18 and J usage is TRBJ1-5; a possible D gene is TRBD1 (5 bases). Germline V CDR1 and CDR2: KGHSH, LQKENI. Between the trimmed V and J ends, which lost 6 bases and 7 bases, there was a span of 25 bases. The CDR3 has 17 amino acids. DNA for the CDR3: TGTGCCAGCTCGCCCGCACTCGTAAGTGGTTCAGGGCAGCCCCAGCATTTT. This sequence encodes CASSPALVSGSGQPQHF.

J is TRBJ2-5 and V is TRBV5-4; 8 nucleotides agree with TRBD2. The V gene's germline CDR1 is SGHNT and CDR2 YYREEE (reference sequence). The CDR3 covers 16 residues. The ends lost 3 bases at V and 4 bases at J; junction bases unmatched: 11. CDR3 bases: TGTGCCAGCAGCTCGGGGGGGACATCAGGAGGAGAGACCCAGTACTTC. Its protein product is CASSSGGTSGGETQYF.

This chain uses TRBV12-2 with TRBJ2-7; the table's D call TRBD2 went unverified against the DNA. TRBV12-2 is flagged as a pseudogene. The CDR3 is made up of 15 amino acids. As DNA, the CDR3 is TGTGCAAGTCGCTTAGGCGGGAGGGCCTCCTACGAGCAGTACTTC. This gives the protein CASRLGGRASYEQYF.

V is TRBV5-1 and J is TRBJ2-7, with 11 positions matching TRBD2. The CDR3 is made up of 14 amino acids. The V segment lost 2 bases and the J segment 6 bases; nucleotides outside the gene matches: 4. CDR1 and CDR2 (germline): SGHRS, YFSETQ. CDR3: CASSFTSGGPEQYF. DNA for the CDR3: TGCGCCAGCAGCTTTACTAGCGGGGGCCCCGAGCAGTACTTC.

V gene TRBV5-1 combines with J gene TRBJ2-7; TRBD1 aligns across 10 bases. This CDR3 region has 15 residues. Trimming took 5 bases from V and 1 from J; bases not matched to a gene: 6. Germline CDR1 SGHRS, CDR2 YFSETQ. The CDR3 DNA is TGCGCCAGCAGTCAAGGGGGACAGGGGTCCTACGAGCAGTACTTC. Residues: CASSQGGQGSYEQYF.

The rearrangement joins TRBV4-2 to TRBJ1-1; D unclear. Looked up from germline, CDR1 is LGHNA and CDR2 is YNFKEQ. This CDR3 is built from 19 residues. Trimming pared 6 bases from V and 0 bases from J, leaving 26 bases between. CDR3 in amino acids: CASRPRYGRADWMNTEAFF. The CDR3 DNA follows: TGTGCCAGCAGACCTCGCTATGGGCGGGCCGACTGGATGAACACTGAAGCTTTCTTT.

V is TRBV11-2 and J is TRBJ2-1; D is ambiguous. The V gene's germline CDR1 is SGHAT and CDR2 FQNNGV. The V gene lost 8 bases and the J gene lost 2 bases, with 13 bases spanning the gap. The CDR3 loop spans 14 amino acids. CDR3 residues: CASLRDPAYNEQFF. The CDR3 DNA reads TGTGCCAGCCTTAGGGATCCTGCCTACAATGAGCAGTTCTTC.

This clone was seen only a few times. The V and J genes are TRBV7-2 and TRBJ2-7; D uncertain. Deletions cut 4 bases from V and 6 bases from J, with 13 bases between. The CDR3 totals 13 residues. Germline lookup yields CDR1 SGHTA and CDR2 FQGNSA. The CDR3 here is CASSYGPTTEQYF. Here the CDR3 DNA reads TGTGCCAGCAGCTACGGACCGACGACCGAGCAGTACTTC.